A selection of T cell receptor beta chains follows, all from one sample in a study of blood T cells in healthy people across ages. TCRdb called the 5' RACE reads again in MiXCR, with one record for every CDR3 protein. The repertoire consists of some 1.4 million distinct CDR3 sequences, with about 40% occurring once and the leading ten covering roughly 7.7%. Sample: blood. These receptors were collected from a woman aged 18-29 years in good health. Both conserved end residues are part of each CDR3. The D gene is left open where the match is weak. Where a row states a size, it is once, few, many or the class of an expanded clone; other rows omit it.

D gene: .
V gene: TRBV5-8
J gene: TRBJ1-4
clone size: .
CDR3 DNA: TGTGCCAGCAGCCGCGGGTCGGAAAAACTGTTTTTT
CDR3 protein: CASSRGSEKLFF

D gene: TRBD1
V gene: TRBV12-3/TRBV12-4
J gene: TRBJ1-6
clone size: once
CDR3 DNA: TGTGCCAGCAGTGCGGGACAGCCATCACCCCTCCACTTT
CDR3 protein: CASSAGQPSPLHF

D gene: .
V gene: TRBV6-1
J gene: TRBJ1-5
clone size: .
CDR3 DNA: TGTGCCAGCAGTGAAGTCAGGGGTCAATCACGGACCCAGCATTTT
CDR3 protein: CASSEVRGQSRTQHF

D gene: .
V gene: TRBV12-3/TRBV12-4
J gene: TRBJ1-2
clone size: .
CDR3 DNA: TGTGCCAGCAGTTTAGGGGCGGGCGTCGCCTATGGCTACACCTTC
CDR3 protein: CASSLGAGVAYGYTF

D gene: .
V gene: TRBV9
J gene: TRBJ2-6
clone size: many
CDR3 DNA: TGTGCCAGCAGGAGTTCAGGCTCTGGGGCCAACGTCCTGACTTTC
CDR3 protein: CASRSSGSGANVLTF

D gene: .
V gene: TRBV20-1
J gene: TRBJ2-7
clone size: .
CDR3 DNA: TGCAGTGCTAGAGCCGACTACAGCTACGAGCAGTACTTC
CDR3 protein: CSARADYSYEQYF

D gene: TRBD2
V gene: TRBV27
J gene: TRBJ2-7
clone size: few
CDR3 DNA: TGTGCCAGCAGATACCTGGCGGCGGGAGGTAGGATGGTCGGGCAGTACTTC
CDR3 protein: CASRYLAAGGRMVGQYF

D gene: .
V gene: TRBV7-9
J gene: TRBJ2-5
clone size: .
CDR3 DNA: TGTGCCAGCAGCTTAGCGCTCCGGGGGCGGGGAGTGACCCAGTACTTC
CDR3 protein: CASSLALRGRGVTQYF

D gene: TRBD2
V gene: TRBV20-1
J gene: TRBJ2-1
clone size: .
CDR3 DNA: TGCAGTGCTAGAGATGAATCGATGTTAGGGGCGGGGGGGCCCTCCTACAATGAGCAGTTCTTC
CDR3 protein: CSARDESMLGAGGPSYNEQFF

D gene: .
V gene: TRBV29-1
J gene: TRBJ2-7
clone size: few
CDR3 DNA: TGCAGCGTTGAACTAGGGAGGAGCTCCTACGAGCAGTACTTC
CDR3 protein: CSVELGRSSYEQYF

D gene: .
V gene: TRBV6-5
J gene: TRBJ1-2
clone size: .
CDR3 DNA: TGTGCCAGCAGTTACGCCGGGTTGAGCTCCGCGGGCGGCTACACCTTC
CDR3 protein: CASSYAGLSSAGGYTF

D gene: .
V gene: TRBV3-1
J gene: TRBJ2-7
clone size: .
CDR3 DNA: TGTGCCAGCAGCCAAGATCATACAGCGAACTCCTACGAGCAGTACTTC
CDR3 protein: CASSQDHTANSYEQYF

D gene: TRBD2
V gene: TRBV4-1
J gene: TRBJ2-7
clone size: .
CDR3 DNA: TGCGCCAGCAGCCAAGATGCGGGAGGCAACTCCTACGAGCAGTACTTC
CDR3 protein: CASSQDAGGNSYEQYF

D gene: .
V gene: TRBV5-1
J gene: TRBJ1-4
clone size: many
CDR3 DNA: TGCGCCAGCAGCGGGGGACGGGTGAATGAAAAACTGTTTTTT
CDR3 protein: CASSGGRVNEKLFF

D gene: TRBD1
V gene: TRBV4-1
J gene: TRBJ1-1
clone size: .
CDR3 DNA: TGCGCCAGCAGCCAAGGTCAGACGCCGGGACAGAGAAACACTGAAGCTTTCTTT
CDR3 protein: CASSQGQTPGQRNTEAFF

D gene: .
V gene: TRBV29-1
J gene: TRBJ2-6
clone size: .
CDR3 DNA: TGCGGCGTCTCTTCGCCTGACAGCTCTGGGGCCAACGTCCTGACTTTC
CDR3 protein: CGVSSPDSSGANVLTF

D gene: .
V gene: TRBV7-9
J gene: TRBJ2-3
clone size: many
CDR3 DNA: TGTGCCAGCAGCTTGGGCTCGGGCTTCACAGATACGCAGTATTTT
CDR3 protein: CASSLGSGFTDTQYF

D gene: TRBD2
V gene: TRBV9
J gene: TRBJ2-1
clone size: .
CDR3 DNA: TGTGCCAGCAGCGCGTGGACTAGCGGGAGTTACAATGAGCAGTTCTTC
CDR3 protein: CASSAWTSGSYNEQFF

D gene: TRBD2
V gene: TRBV3-1
J gene: TRBJ2-7
clone size: .
CDR3 DNA: TGTGCCAGCAAGAGAAGCGGGAGTGGAGGCTACGAGCAGTACTTC
CDR3 protein: CASKRSGSGGYEQYF

D gene: TRBD2
V gene: TRBV5-1
J gene: TRBJ2-7
clone size: once
CDR3 DNA: TGCGCCAGCAGCCTGACTAGCCCAGACAATGAGCAGTACTTC
CDR3 protein: CASSLTSPDNEQYF

D gene: TRBD2
V gene: TRBV4-2
J gene: TRBJ2-7
clone size: .
CDR3 DNA: TGTGCCAGCAGCCATTGGACTAGCGGGAGCTACGAGCAGTACTTC
CDR3 protein: CASSHWTSGSYEQYF

D gene: TRBD1
V gene: TRBV7-9
J gene: TRBJ1-1
clone size: once
CDR3 DNA: TGTGCCAGCAGCTTTAGTGAGTTATCGGGACAGCCGATTATGAACACTGAAGCTTTCTTT
CDR3 protein: CASSFSELSGQPIMNTEAFF

D gene: TRBD1
V gene: TRBV28
J gene: TRBJ1-1
clone size: few
CDR3 DNA: TGTGCCAGCAGCTTCCTACAGGGGGCGATTACTGAAGCTTTCTTT
CDR3 protein: CASSFLQGAITEAFF

D gene: .
V gene: TRBV20-1
J gene: TRBJ1-1
clone size: .
CDR3 DNA: TGCAGTGCTCCCCGTGCTAATGCTGAAGCTTTCTTT
CDR3 protein: CSAPRANAEAFF

D gene: .
V gene: TRBV6-5
J gene: TRBJ2-5
clone size: .
CDR3 DNA: TGTGCCAGCAGCCGTAGCGGACGAGAAGAGACCCAGTACTTC
CDR3 protein: CASSRSGREETQYF

D gene: .
V gene: TRBV27
J gene: TRBJ1-6
clone size: .
CDR3 DNA: TGTGCCAGCAGTTTTGTGACGTATAATTCACCCCTCCACTTT
CDR3 protein: CASSFVTYNSPLHF

D gene: .
V gene: TRBV20-1
J gene: TRBJ2-7
clone size: .
CDR3 DNA: TGCAGTGCTAGAGGACGACCCCACTACGAGCAGTACTTC
CDR3 protein: CSARGRPHYEQYF

D gene: TRBD1
V gene: TRBV28
J gene: TRBJ2-7
clone size: few
CDR3 DNA: TGTGCCAGCAGTTTTAGGGACAGGGGGCCCATAAGCTCCTACGAGCAGTACTTC
CDR3 protein: CASSFRDRGPISSYEQYF

D gene: TRBD2
V gene: TRBV7-9
J gene: TRBJ2-4
clone size: few
CDR3 DNA: TGTGCCAGCAGCCGATTCGGGACTAGCGGGATCCTAGCCAAAAACATTCAGTACTTC
CDR3 protein: CASSRFGTSGILAKNIQYF

D gene: .
V gene: TRBV7-9
J gene: TRBJ1-6
clone size: .
CDR3 DNA: TGTACCAGCAGCTCCCGCCCCGATTCACCCCTCCACTTT
CDR3 protein: CTSSSRPDSPLHF

D gene: .
V gene: TRBV27
J gene: TRBJ2-2
clone size: .
CDR3 DNA: TGTGCCAGCAGTGTTTCGACCGAGACCGGGGAGCTGTTTTTT
CDR3 protein: CASSVSTETGELFF

D gene: .
V gene: TRBV20-1
J gene: TRBJ1-2
clone size: .
CDR3 DNA: TGCAGTGCCGCTAGGCCCCCCGGGGGCAACTATGGCTACACCTTC
CDR3 protein: CSAARPPGGNYGYTF

D gene: TRBD1
V gene: TRBV12-3/TRBV12-4
J gene: TRBJ2-5
clone size: .
CDR3 DNA: TGTGCCAGCAGGGGACAGGCCCTCCAAGAGACCCAGTACTTC
CDR3 protein: CASRGQALQETQYF

D gene: .
V gene: TRBV20-1
J gene: TRBJ1-6
clone size: few
CDR3 DNA: TGCAGTGCTAGAAACCGGGACCAAGTGGGGATTTCACCCCTCCACTTT
CDR3 protein: CSARNRDQVGISPLHF

D gene: TRBD1
V gene: TRBV6-1
J gene: TRBJ2-3
clone size: few
CDR3 DNA: TGTGCCAGCAGTGGGACAGGGAAGGTTATGGATACGCAGTATTTT
CDR3 protein: CASSGTGKVMDTQYF

D gene: .
V gene: TRBV4-1
J gene: TRBJ1-6
clone size: .
CDR3 DNA: TGCGCCAGCAGCCAAGAAAGGGTCTTCATCGAGTCACCCCTCCACTTT
CDR3 protein: CASSQERVFIESPLHF

D gene: .
V gene: TRBV27
J gene: TRBJ2-1
clone size: .
CDR3 DNA: TGTGCCAGCAGTTTAATCGGCGGGGTCGCCTCCTACAATGAGCAGTTCTTC
CDR3 protein: CASSLIGGVASYNEQFF

D gene: .
V gene: TRBV4-2
J gene: TRBJ2-7
clone size: few
CDR3 DNA: TGTGCCAGCAGCCAAGAGGTGCAGTCCTACGAGCAGTACTTC
CDR3 protein: CASSQEVQSYEQYF

D gene: TRBD2
V gene: TRBV4-2
J gene: TRBJ2-5
clone size: .
CDR3 DNA: TGTGCCAGCAGCCAAGAGTGGTCGGGGGGGCAAGAGACCCAGTACTTC
CDR3 protein: CASSQEWSGGQETQYF

D gene: TRBD1
V gene: TRBV7-2
J gene: TRBJ2-3
clone size: once
CDR3 DNA: TGTGCCAGCAGCGCACCGGGACAGGCAAGCACAGATACGCAGTATTTT
CDR3 protein: CASSAPGQASTDTQYF

D gene: TRBD2
V gene: TRBV3-1
J gene: TRBJ2-4
clone size: .
CDR3 DNA: TGTGCCAGCAGCCAGATGCTGTCTAGCGGGGGCAAAAACATTCAGTACTTC
CDR3 protein: CASSQMLSSGGKNIQYF

D gene: TRBD1
V gene: TRBV6-5
J gene: TRBJ1-1
clone size: .
CDR3 DNA: TGTGCCAGCAGTTATGTTACCGGGACAGGGGAAAGTTGGGGGGTAGGGGACACTGAAGCTTTCTTT
CDR3 protein: CASSYVTGTGESWGVGDTEAFF

D gene: TRBD1
V gene: TRBV7-6
J gene: TRBJ2-7
clone size: .
CDR3 DNA: TGTGCCAGCAGCTTAGCGGAGGGACAGGCCTACGAGCAGTACTTC
CDR3 protein: CASSLAEGQAYEQYF

D gene: TRBD1
V gene: TRBV29-1
J gene: TRBJ1-2
clone size: few
CDR3 DNA: TGCAGCGTTCAACAGGGGAACTATGGCTACACCTTC
CDR3 protein: CSVQQGNYGYTF

D gene: TRBD1
V gene: TRBV7-2
J gene: TRBJ1-5
clone size: once
CDR3 DNA: TGTGCCAGCAGCTTACATACTCCCGGGACAGGGGGCCGGCAGCCCCAGCATTTT
CDR3 protein: CASSLHTPGTGGRQPQHF

D gene: .
V gene: TRBV5-1
J gene: TRBJ2-4
clone size: .
CDR3 DNA: TGCGCCAGCAGCGGGCGGGACACGGGAGAGCAGTACTTC
CDR3 protein: CASSGRDTGEQYF